This TCR delta chain was recovered during a study of gamma-delta chains in newborns, infants, children. A few counts support this clone. The amino acid sequence in TCRdb belongs to a much larger clone and departs from this DNA's translation at residue 13, likely a sequencing read error; the sequence shown is translated from the DNA. TCRdb re-processed the reads using CATT. The sample lists around 6,000 delta-chain clones; 13% to 15% were seen once. Looked up from germline, CDR1 is TVYSNPD and CDR2 is GDNSRS (reference sequence). Trimming took 1 base from V and 13 from J; bases not matched to a gene: 18. The CDR3 covers 15 residues.

The rearrangement joins TRDV3 to TRDJ1, with 10 positions matching TRDD3. The origin of this receptor is a child who was a newborn, infant or young child, either healthy, febrile or measles-vaccinated (not recorded which). Sequencing used blood, obtained at baseline. The CDR3 protein is CAFTLATGGCYQPIF. DNA of the CDR3: TGTGCCTTTACCCTCGCTACTGGGGGATGTTACCAACCCATCTTT.